The 4 T cell receptor beta chains below all came from one sample that was sequenced in a study of metastatic and nonmetastatic thyroid tumors. None of the patients had undergone any treatment ahead of thyroid surgery. TCRdb redid the clone calls on the PCR reads using MiXCR. The sample includes about 42,000 clones, 12% of them seen just once. Sample: blood. The receptors come from a male donor with papillary thyroid cancer or a benign thyroid nodule (not recorded which). Some clones in this sample may be carry-over from other donors' samples.

The sample holds many counts of this clone. V usage is TRBV4-1 and J usage is TRBJ2-7; TRBD2 matches 7 bases. CDR1 is MGHRA and CDR2 is YSYEKL in the germline V gene. Losses at the gene ends were 0 bases for V and 4 bases for J; bases not matched to a gene: 9. CDR3 length equals 16 residues. CDR3 in DNA: TGCGCCAGCAGCCAAGAAAACGGCGGGAGTCTGTACGAGCAGTACTTC. This sequence encodes CASSQENGGSLYEQYF.

This clone has a count of ten or more. The genes are TRBV19 and TRBJ2-7; D might be TRBD1 or TRBD2, each matching 5 bases. V shed 8 bases and J shed 4 bases, with 15 bases lying between them. CDR1 and CDR2 (germline): LNHDA, SQIVND (reference sequence). The CDR3 sequence is 13 residues long. In DNA, the CDR3 is TGTGCCAGTCAGGGTTTTGGGAGATACGAGCAGTACTTC. Amino acids: CASQGFGRYEQYF.

This clone was found a few times. The J gene is TRBJ2-7, the V gene TRBV19; 10 nucleotides match TRBD1. The ends lost 5 bases at V and 5 bases at J; junction bases unmatched: 9. The CDR3 contains 15 residues. Germline V gives CDR1 LNHDA, CDR2 SQIVND (reference sequence). CDR3 protein: CASSVRQGALNEQYF. The DNA for the CDR3 is TGTGCCAGTAGTGTCCGACAGGGGGCGCTGAACGAGCAGTACTTC.

This clone has just a few counts. This sequence joins TRBV3-1 and TRBJ2-1; the D is unclear. Germline V lookup: CDR1 LGHDT, CDR2 YNNKEL (reference sequence). Trimming cost V 4 bases and J 9 bases, with 13 bases left between them. The CDR3 is 13 residues long. The CDR3 DNA is TGTGCCAGCAGCCCTACCCCTAGTTTTGAGCAGTTCTTC. Translated, it gives CASSPTPSFEQFF.